The TCR beta chain described here comes from a study of lymphopenia after photon versus proton radiotherapy. Study-wide results and caveats: After the lymphocyte nadir, photon-treated repertoires showed oligoclonal expansion, especially of CD8+ Temra cells.

About this clone itself: Its antigen remains unknown.

Germline assignment: CDR1 SGHRS and CDR2 YFSETQ. The CDR3 runs to 15 residues. The protocol was immunoSEQ multiplex PCR, while the TCRdb copy is restricted to in-frame clones and leaves out a portion. The sample yields over 25,000 clones, about nine tenths seen once. This receptor was taken from a woman between 55 and 75 years old with cholangiocarcinoma. Some clones in this sample may be carry-over from other donors' samples. The chain employs TRBV5-1 and TRBJ2-5, with 8 bases lining up with TRBD1. The J call is doubtful: the DNA matches TRBJ2-7 better. The sample was peripheral blood, taken from a patient treated with proton-based radiotherapy. CDR3 nucleotide sequence: TGCGCCAGCAGCCGGATAGAGGGACAGGCCTACGAGCAGTACTTC. Protein sequence: CASSRIEGQAYEQYF.